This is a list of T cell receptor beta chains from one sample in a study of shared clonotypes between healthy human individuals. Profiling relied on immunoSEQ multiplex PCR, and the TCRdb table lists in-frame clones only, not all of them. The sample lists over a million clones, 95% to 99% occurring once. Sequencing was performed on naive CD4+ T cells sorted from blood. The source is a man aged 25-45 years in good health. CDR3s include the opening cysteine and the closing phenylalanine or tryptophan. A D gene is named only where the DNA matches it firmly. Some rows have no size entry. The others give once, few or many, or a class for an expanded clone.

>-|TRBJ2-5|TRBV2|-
TGTGCCAGAAGTTCGTACGGACAAGATTTAGAGACCCAGTACTTC
CARSSYGQDLETQYF
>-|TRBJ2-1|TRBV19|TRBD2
TGTGCCAGTAGTTTGAGCGGGACCGCCTACAATGAGCAGTTCTTC
CASSLSGTAYNEQFF
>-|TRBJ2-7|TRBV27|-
TGTGCCAGCAGTCCCCATAGGAGTCCGGAGCAGTACTTC
CASSPHRSPEQYF
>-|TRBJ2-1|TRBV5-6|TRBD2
TGTGCCAGCAGCTGGTGGGGAGGGCACAATGAGCAGTTCTTC
CASSWWGGHNEQFF
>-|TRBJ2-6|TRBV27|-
TGTGCCAGCAGGACCTCTGGGGCCAACGTCCTGACTTTC
CASRTSGANVLTF
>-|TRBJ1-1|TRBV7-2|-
TGTGCCAGCAGCTTAGGGGATAGAAACACTGAAGCTTTCTTT
CASSLGDRNTEAFF
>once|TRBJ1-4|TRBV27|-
TGTGCCAGCCGCGCGTGGGCAGCTACTAATGAAAAACTGTTTTTT
CASRAWAATNEKLFF
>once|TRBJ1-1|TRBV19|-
TGTGCCAGTAGTATAGATTTCGGGAGCTGGAACACTGAAGCTTTCTTT
CASSIDFGSWNTEAFF
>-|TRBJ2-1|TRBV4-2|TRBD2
TGTGCCAGCAGCCAAGTTAGCGGGAGGGCCCTACAATTTGGTGAGCAGTTCTTC
CASSQVSGRALQFGEQFF
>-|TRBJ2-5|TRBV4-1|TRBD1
TGCGCCAGCAGCTCCGGGACAGAAGAGACCCAGTACTTC
CASSSGTEETQYF
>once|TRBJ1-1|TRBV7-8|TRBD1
TGTGCCAGCAGCACCGACAGGGTTAACACTGAAGCTTTCTTT
CASSTDRVNTEAFF
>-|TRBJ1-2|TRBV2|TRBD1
TGTGCCAGCGGTCCGGGACAGGGAGCGGATGGCTACACCTTC
CASGPGQGADGYTF
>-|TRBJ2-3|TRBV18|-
TGTGCCAGCTCACCAAGGGTAACCTCTAGCACAGATACGCAGTATTTT
CASSPRVTSSTDTQYF
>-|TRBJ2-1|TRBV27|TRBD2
TGTGCCAGCAGTCCCTATCTGCGGGGGAGCTCCTACAATGAGCAGTTCTTC
CASSPYLRGSSYNEQFF
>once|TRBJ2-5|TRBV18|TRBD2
TGTGCCAGCTCACCCATTCAAGCGGGAGGGCCGGTCACACGAGAGACCCAGTACTTC
CASSPIQAGGPVTRETQYF
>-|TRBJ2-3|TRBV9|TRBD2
TGTGCCAGCAGCCCTAGCCTAGCGGGAGGCACAGATACGCAGTATTTT
CASSPSLAGGTDTQYF
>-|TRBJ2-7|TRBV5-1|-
TGCGCCAGCAGCTTGACCAGGGACCGGCAGCAGTACTTC
CASSLTRDRQQYF
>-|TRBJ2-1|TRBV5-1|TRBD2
TGCGCCAGCAGCTTGGTTGGACTAGCGGAGCAGTTCTTC
CASSLVGLAEQFF
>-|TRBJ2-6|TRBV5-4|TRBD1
TGCGGGACAGGGGTAACTGGGGCCAACGTCCTGACTTTC
CGTGVTGANVLTF
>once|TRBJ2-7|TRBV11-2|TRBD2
TGTGCCAGCAGCCCAGGGACTAGCGGGAGCTCCTACGAGCAGTACTTC
CASSPGTSGSSYEQYF